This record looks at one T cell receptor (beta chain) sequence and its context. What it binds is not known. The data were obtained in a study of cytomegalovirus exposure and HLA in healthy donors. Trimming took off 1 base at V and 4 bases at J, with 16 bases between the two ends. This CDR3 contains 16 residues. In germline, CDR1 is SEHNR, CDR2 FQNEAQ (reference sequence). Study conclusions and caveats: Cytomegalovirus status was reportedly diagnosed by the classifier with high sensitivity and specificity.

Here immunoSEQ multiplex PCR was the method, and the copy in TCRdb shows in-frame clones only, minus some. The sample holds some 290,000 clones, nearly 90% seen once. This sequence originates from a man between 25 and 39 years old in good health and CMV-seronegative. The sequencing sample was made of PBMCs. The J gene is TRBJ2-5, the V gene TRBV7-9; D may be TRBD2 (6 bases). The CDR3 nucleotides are TGTGCCAGCAGCTTAGTGGGGGGTACAGGACTAGAGACCCAGTACTTC. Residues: CASSLVGGTGLETQYF.